This passage covers 3 T cell receptor beta chains from one sample sequenced in a study of spatial heterogeneity in lung cancer. Findings and caveats of the study: Tumoral mutation counts were tracked by counts of expanded intratumoral alpha and beta TCRs.

Their target antigens are unknown. TCRdb analysed the 5' RACE reads with MiXCR anew, one entry per CDR3 protein. The profile shows 1,100 or so distinct CDR3 sequences, roughly 25% of them singletons. Regarding time point: sample taken at primary tumor resection. The sample here was lung tumor tissue, taken at surgery. These TCRs come from a male donor with early-stage non-small cell lung cancer.

Sample share makes this clonotype large (0.1 to 1%). Here the CDR3 reads CASSQGGQQETQYF. DNA of the CDR3: TGTGCCAGCAGCCAGGGGGGACAGCAAGAGACCCAGTACTTC. The rearrangement links TRBV28 to TRBJ2-5; D might be TRBD1 (7 bases). The CDR3 length is 14 residues. The germline V gene has CDR1 MDHEN and CDR2 SYDVKM. Between the trimmed V and J ends, which lost 6 bases and 2 bases, there was a span of 13 bases.

In its sample, this clonotype was seen once. One junction end does not reproduce the germline sequence, and a read error may be involved. The CDR3 spells CASTLQGYNSPLHF. CDR3 DNA sequence: TGTGCCAGCACCTTACAGGGCTATAATTCACCCCTCCACTTT. The chain has TRBV11-2 and TRBJ1-6, with a possible D match to TRBD1 (6 bases). Germline loops: CDR1 SGHAT, CDR2 FQNNGV. This CDR3 comprises 14 residues.

V gene TRBV9 combines with J gene TRBJ1-2; D remains ambiguous. CDR3 size: 15 residues. The V gene lost 0 bases and the J gene lost 0 bases, with 9 bases spanning the gap. Germline lookup yields CDR1 SGDLS and CDR2 YYNGEE. CDR3 amino acids: CASSVGAAANYGYTF. CDR3 in DNA: TGTGCCAGCAGCGTAGGGGCAGCTGCTAACTATGGCTACACCTTC.